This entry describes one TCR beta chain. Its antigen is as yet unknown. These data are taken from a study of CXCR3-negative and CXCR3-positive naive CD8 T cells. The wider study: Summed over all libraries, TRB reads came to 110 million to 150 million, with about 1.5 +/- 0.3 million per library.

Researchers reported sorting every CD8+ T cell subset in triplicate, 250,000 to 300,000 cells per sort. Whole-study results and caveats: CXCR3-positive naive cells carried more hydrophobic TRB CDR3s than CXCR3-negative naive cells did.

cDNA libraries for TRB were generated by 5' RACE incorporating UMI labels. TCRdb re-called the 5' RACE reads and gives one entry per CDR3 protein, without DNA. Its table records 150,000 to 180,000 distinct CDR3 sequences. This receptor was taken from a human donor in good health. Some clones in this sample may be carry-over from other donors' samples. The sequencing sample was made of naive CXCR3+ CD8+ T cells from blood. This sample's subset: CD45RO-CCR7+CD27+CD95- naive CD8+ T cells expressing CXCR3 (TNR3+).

The CDR3 sequence: CSARDQAGRRETQYF. The chain combines TRBV20-1 with TRBJ2-5. The CDR3 is made up of 15 amino acids. CDR1 is DFQATT and CDR2 is SNEGSKA in the germline V gene (reference sequence).